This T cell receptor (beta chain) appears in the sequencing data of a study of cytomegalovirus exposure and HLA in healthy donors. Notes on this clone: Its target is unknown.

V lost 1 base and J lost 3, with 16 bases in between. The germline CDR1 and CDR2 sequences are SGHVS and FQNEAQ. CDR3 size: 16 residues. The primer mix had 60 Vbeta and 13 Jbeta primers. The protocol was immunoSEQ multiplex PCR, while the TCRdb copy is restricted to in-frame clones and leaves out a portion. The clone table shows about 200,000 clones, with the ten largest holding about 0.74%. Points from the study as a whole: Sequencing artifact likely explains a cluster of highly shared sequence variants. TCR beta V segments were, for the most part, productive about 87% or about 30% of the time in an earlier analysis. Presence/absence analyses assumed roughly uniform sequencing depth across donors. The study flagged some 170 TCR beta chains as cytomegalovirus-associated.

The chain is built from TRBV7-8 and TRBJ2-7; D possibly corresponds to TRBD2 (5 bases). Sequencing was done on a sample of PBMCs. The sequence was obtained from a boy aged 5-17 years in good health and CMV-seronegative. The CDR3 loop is CASSLGLRVGGYEQYF. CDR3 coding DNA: TGTGCCAGCAGCTTAGGGTTAAGGGTTGGAGGCTACGAGCAGTACTTC.